This T cell receptor beta chain was documented in a study of shared clonotypes between healthy human individuals. Study-wide points: Non-shared clonotypes had lower generation probabilities than clonotypes shared by all four sorted-subset donors. Clonotype sharing levels among donors were expected to vary with sequencing depth. Sharing across four donors was highest in naive CD4 (around 5%) and lowest in memory CD8 (approximately 0.4%).

This table comes from immunoSEQ multiplex PCR, and its TCRdb copy is limited to in-frame clones, with some not included. The sample includes roughly 1,500,000 clones, 98% to 99% seen only once; the top ten take over 0.3%. Turning to this clone: Its antigen remains unidentified.

This TCR was sampled from a man aged 30-40 years in good health. The sample was naive CD4+ T cells sorted from blood. The subset: CD45RA+ positively selected.

CDR3 in DNA: TGTGCCAGCAGCTTACGATTGAGGGCGTCGGACTATGGCTACACCTTC. Translated, it gives CASSLRLRASDYGYTF. This rearrangement joins TRBV7-8 to TRBJ1-2; D is ambiguous. The CDR3 is 16 residues long. V was clipped by 2 bases and J by 3 bases, with 16 bases between them. Germline values: CDR1 SGHVS, CDR2 FQNEAQ. Full variable domain (rest looked up from reference TRBV7-8 and TRBJ1-2): GAGVSQSPRYKVAKRGQDVALRCDPISGHVSLFWYQQALGQGPEFLTYFQNEAQLDKSGLPSDRFFAERPEGSVSTLKIQRTQQEDSAVYLCASSLRLRASDYGYTFGSGTRLTVV.